The clone carrying this TCR beta chain appeared many times. Its antigen is as yet unknown. The data are from a study of CD8 T cells in ankylosing spondylitis. The study, taken as a whole, reports: Clones linked to disease were reported to show significant enrichment in matched ankylosing spondylitis synovial fluid. Previous work reported some of these motif variants in the synovial fluid and blood of reactive arthritis.

Germline V gene data show CDR1 as SGHRS and CDR2 as YFSETQ. The CDR3 covers 12 residues. V was clipped by 0 bases and J by 6 bases, with 5 bases between them. Construction of TCR beta libraries was performed using quantitative 5'-RACE with molecular barcodes. TCRdb used MiXCR to reprocess the 5' RACE reads, holding one entry per CDR3 protein. The profile covers some 130,000 distinct CDR3 sequences, with 6.5% to 8.5% appearing a single time and 7.3% taken by the ten largest. The chain combines TRBV5-1 with TRBJ2-3, with no clear D. Sequenced sample: synovial fluid, either unsorted or a sorted T cell fraction (not recorded which). This TCR was recovered from a male donor with ankylosing spondylitis. CDR3 sequence reads: CASSLGFDTQYF. The CDR3 nucleotides are TGCGCCAGCAGCTTGGGGTTTGATACGCAGTATTTT. Looking up the rest from reference TRBV5-1 and TRBJ2-3 gives the full variable domain: KAGVTQTPRYLIKTRGQQVTLSCSPISGHRSVSWYQQTPGQGLQFLFEYFSETQRNKGNFPGRFSGRQFSNSRSEMNVSTLELGDSALYLCASSLGFDTQYFGPGTRLTVL.